A selection of T cell receptor beta chains follows, all from one sample in a study of blood T cell repertoires in COVID-19. Some clones are missing from TCRdb's copy, which holds only in-frame ones; the method was immunoSEQ multiplex PCR. The table lists about 270,000 clones, 83% of them singletons. Sample: peripheral blood. The receptors stem from a woman aged 50 to 60 who had recovered from COVID-19. CDR3s include the opening cysteine and the closing phenylalanine or tryptophan. The D gene is left open where the match is weak. Rows give clone size only sometimes, using once, few, many, or a class for an expanded clone.

V gene: TRBV28; J gene: TRBJ2-3; D gene: TRBD1; clone size: .; CDR3 DNA: TGTGCCAGCAGTTTACGGGCAGGGGGTACAGATACGCAGTATTTT; CDR3 protein: CASSLRAGGTDTQYF
V gene: TRBV28; J gene: TRBJ2-3; D gene: .; clone size: .; CDR3 DNA: TGTGCCAGCTGGTACCGCGGGCCTGATACGCAGTATTTT; CDR3 protein: CASWYRGPDTQYF
V gene: TRBV4-2; J gene: TRBJ2-1; D gene: .; clone size: once; CDR3 DNA: TGTGCCAGCAGCCAAGGGGCCGTAGGGGCCTACAATGAGCAGTTCTTC; CDR3 protein: CASSQGAVGAYNEQFF
V gene: TRBV19; J gene: TRBJ1-5; D gene: TRBD1; clone size: .; CDR3 DNA: TGTGCCAGTAGTGTCGGACAGGGGGAATCAAGAGTTCAGCCCCAGCATTTT; CDR3 protein: CASSVGQGESRVQPQHF
V gene: TRBV14; J gene: TRBJ1-4; D gene: .; clone size: .; CDR3 DNA: TGTGCCAGCAGCCGCCATCCCCGGGAAAAACTGTTTTTT; CDR3 protein: CASSRHPREKLFF
V gene: TRBV5-5; J gene: TRBJ2-3; D gene: TRBD2; clone size: .; CDR3 DNA: TGTGCCAGCAGCTTTCTTCGACTAGCGGGTGGCACAGATACGCAGTATTTT; CDR3 protein: CASSFLRLAGGTDTQYF
V gene: TRBV6-5; J gene: TRBJ2-7; D gene: .; clone size: .; CDR3 DNA: TGTGCCAGCAGTTACTCAGGGAGCTCCTACGAGCAGTACTTC; CDR3 protein: CASSYSGSSYEQYF
V gene: TRBV6-5; J gene: TRBJ2-7; D gene: TRBD1; clone size: few; CDR3 DNA: TGTGCCAGCAGTTACTACAGGGGAATTTACGAGCAGTACTTC; CDR3 protein: CASSYYRGIYEQYF
V gene: TRBV29-1; J gene: TRBJ1-1; D gene: TRBD1; clone size: .; CDR3 DNA: TGCAGCGTTATCGGGACAGGGGTATGGGGCACTGAAGCTTTCTTT; CDR3 protein: CSVIGTGVWGTEAFF
V gene: TRBV2; J gene: TRBJ2-3; D gene: TRBD2; clone size: .; CDR3 DNA: TGTGCCAGCACGGGACTAGCGGGGAGAGATACGCAGTATTTT; CDR3 protein: CASTGLAGRDTQYF
V gene: TRBV2; J gene: TRBJ1-1; D gene: TRBD1; clone size: .; CDR3 DNA: TGTGCCAGCAGTGGACAGGGCCGACTTACTGAAGCTTTCTTT; CDR3 protein: CASSGQGRLTEAFF
V gene: TRBV28; J gene: TRBJ2-1; D gene: TRBD1; clone size: few; CDR3 DNA: TGTGCCAGCAGTCCCGGGACAGCTCCTCGGGGGCAGTTCTTC; CDR3 protein: CASSPGTAPRGQFF
V gene: TRBV7-6; J gene: TRBJ2-1; D gene: TRBD2; clone size: .; CDR3 DNA: TGTGCCAGCAGCTCATCTAGCGGGGGAGGGGGTTACAATGAGCAGTTCTTC; CDR3 protein: CASSSSSGGGGYNEQFF
V gene: TRBV4-2; J gene: TRBJ2-7; D gene: .; clone size: .; CDR3 DNA: TGTGCCAGCAGCCTCGGAGGGGCGAGCTCCTACGAGCAGTACTTC; CDR3 protein: CASSLGGASSYEQYF
V gene: TRBV7-7; J gene: TRBJ2-2; D gene: TRBD2; clone size: few; CDR3 DNA: TGTGCCAGCAGCCAGGGACTAGCGGGGCAGTTCTCCGGGGAGCTGTTTTTT; CDR3 protein: CASSQGLAGQFSGELFF
V gene: TRBV4-3; J gene: TRBJ2-3; D gene: .; clone size: .; CDR3 DNA: TGCGCCAGCAGCCAAGAGTTTACCAGAGGTACGCAGTATTTT; CDR3 protein: CASSQEFTRGTQYF
V gene: TRBV4-3; J gene: TRBJ2-1; D gene: TRBD1; clone size: .; CDR3 DNA: TGCGCCAGCAGCCAGCCGGACAGGGACAATGAGCAGTTCTTC; CDR3 protein: CASSQPDRDNEQFF
V gene: TRBV6-1; J gene: TRBJ1-2; D gene: TRBD1; clone size: .; CDR3 DNA: TGTGCCAGCAGTGAAAAGGGACAGGGACTTAGCTATGGCTACACCTTC; CDR3 protein: CASSEKGQGLSYGYTF
V gene: TRBV27; J gene: TRBJ2-7; D gene: TRBD2; clone size: .; CDR3 DNA: TGTGCCAGTCGCGGGGGGGCCTTTTTCGAGCAGTACTTC; CDR3 protein: CASRGGAFFEQYF
V gene: TRBV7-2; J gene: TRBJ1-5; D gene: .; clone size: .; CDR3 DNA: TGTGCCAGCAGCTTTTCGACAGGAACAAATCAGCCCCAGCATTTT; CDR3 protein: CASSFSTGTNQPQHF
V gene: TRBV7-2; J gene: TRBJ2-7; D gene: .; clone size: .; CDR3 DNA: TGTGCCAGCAGCTTAGCCTTGGGGCCCTTAGCCCCCTACGAGCAGTACTTC; CDR3 protein: CASSLALGPLAPYEQYF
V gene: TRBV11-2; J gene: TRBJ2-5; D gene: TRBD1; clone size: once; CDR3 DNA: TGTGCCAGCAGCCCGGGGGCGGGACAGGGGCTCCAAGAGACCCAGTACTTC; CDR3 protein: CASSPGAGQGLQETQYF
V gene: TRBV7-2; J gene: TRBJ1-2; D gene: .; clone size: .; CDR3 DNA: TGTGCCAGCAGCTCACAGGGTTCTAACTATGGCTACACCTTC; CDR3 protein: CASSSQGSNYGYTF
V gene: TRBV28; J gene: TRBJ1-6; D gene: .; clone size: .; CDR3 DNA: TGTGCCAGCACCTTGGGGGGGAATAATTCACCCCTCCACTTT; CDR3 protein: CASTLGGNNSPLHF
V gene: TRBV24-1; J gene: TRBJ2-7; D gene: .; clone size: .; CDR3 DNA: TGTGCCACCTCGGTCGGGAGAATTTCCTACGAGCAGTACTTC; CDR3 protein: CATSVGRISYEQYF
V gene: TRBV29-1; J gene: TRBJ1-2; D gene: TRBD1; clone size: .; CDR3 DNA: TGCAGCGTAGGGACAGGGAGAAACTATGGCTACACCTTC; CDR3 protein: CSVGTGRNYGYTF
V gene: TRBV23-1; J gene: TRBJ1-1; D gene: .; clone size: few; CDR3 DNA: TGCGCCAGCAGTCAATCAGCCGTCACTACCACTGAAGCTTTCTTT; CDR3 protein: CASSQSAVTTTEAFF
V gene: TRBV20-1; J gene: TRBJ2-3; D gene: TRBD2; clone size: .; CDR3 DNA: TGCAGTGCAAGTGCGAGCGGGAGCGACCACAGGGATACGCAGTATTTT; CDR3 protein: CSASASGSDHRDTQYF
V gene: TRBV27; J gene: TRBJ1-5; D gene: TRBD1; clone size: .; CDR3 DNA: TGTGCCAGCAGTATCCGAGCAGGGGGCCACGGCAATCAGCCCCAGCATTTT; CDR3 protein: CASSIRAGGHGNQPQHF
V gene: TRBV7-9; J gene: TRBJ1-5; D gene: TRBD1; clone size: .; CDR3 DNA: TGTGCCAGCAGCAAAACAGGGGGCCGTAAGGTCCAGCATTTT; CDR3 protein: CASSKTGGRKVQHF